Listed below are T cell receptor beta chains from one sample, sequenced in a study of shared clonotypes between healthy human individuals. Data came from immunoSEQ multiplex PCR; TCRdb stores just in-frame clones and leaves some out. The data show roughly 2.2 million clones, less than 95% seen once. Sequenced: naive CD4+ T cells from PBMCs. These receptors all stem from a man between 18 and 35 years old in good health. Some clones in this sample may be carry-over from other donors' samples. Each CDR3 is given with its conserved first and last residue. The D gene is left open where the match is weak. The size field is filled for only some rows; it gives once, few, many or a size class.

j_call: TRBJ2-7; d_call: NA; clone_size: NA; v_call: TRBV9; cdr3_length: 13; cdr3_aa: CASSADPGSEQYF; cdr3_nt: TGTGCCAGCAGCGCAGACCCGGGGTCCGAGCAGTACTTC
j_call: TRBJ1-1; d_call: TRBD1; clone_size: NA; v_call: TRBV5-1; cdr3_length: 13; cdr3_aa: CASSLTGDTEAFF; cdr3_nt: TGCGCCAGCAGCCTGACAGGGGACACTGAAGCTTTCTTT
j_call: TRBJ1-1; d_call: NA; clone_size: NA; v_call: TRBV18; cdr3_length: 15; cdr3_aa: CASSPAPRTNTEAFF; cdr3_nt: TGTGCCAGCTCACCAGCCCCGAGGACTAACACTGAAGCTTTCTTT
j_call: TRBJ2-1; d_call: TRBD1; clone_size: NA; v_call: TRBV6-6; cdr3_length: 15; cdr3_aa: CASSEGQGSYNEQFF; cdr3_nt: TGTGCCAGCAGTGAGGGACAGGGGTCCTACAATGAGCAGTTCTTC
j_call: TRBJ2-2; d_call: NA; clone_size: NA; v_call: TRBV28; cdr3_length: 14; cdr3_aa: CASSTPGSTGELFF; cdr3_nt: TGTGCCAGCAGTACCCCTGGGAGCACCGGGGAGCTGTTTTTT
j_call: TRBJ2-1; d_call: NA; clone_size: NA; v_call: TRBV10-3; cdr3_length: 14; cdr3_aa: CAISESSQGNEQFF; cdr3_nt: TGTGCCATCAGTGAGTCGAGTCAGGGCAATGAGCAGTTCTTC
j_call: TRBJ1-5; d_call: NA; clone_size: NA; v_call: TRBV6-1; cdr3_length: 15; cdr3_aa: CASSEGVTHNQPQHF; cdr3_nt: TGTGCCAGCAGTGAAGGTGTGACTCACAATCAGCCCCAGCATTTT
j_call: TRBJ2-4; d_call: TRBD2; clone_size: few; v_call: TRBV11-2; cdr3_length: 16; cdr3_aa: CASSFGGSGAKNIQYF; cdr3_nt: TGTGCCAGCAGCTTTGGGGGTAGCGGGGCCAAAAACATTCAGTACTTC
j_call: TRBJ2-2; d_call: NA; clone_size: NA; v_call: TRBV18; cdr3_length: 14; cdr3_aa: CASSPQPNTGELFF; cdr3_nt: TGTGCCAGCTCACCTCAACCGAACACCGGGGAGCTGTTTTTT
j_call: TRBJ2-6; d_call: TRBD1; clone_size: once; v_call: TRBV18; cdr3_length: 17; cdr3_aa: CASSPRTGISGANVLTF; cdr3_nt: TGTGCCAGCTCACCACGGACAGGGATTTCTGGGGCCAACGTCCTGACTTTC
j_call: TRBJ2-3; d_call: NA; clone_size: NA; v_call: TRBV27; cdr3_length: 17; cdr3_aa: CASSSQSGLWGSDTQYF; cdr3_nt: TGTGCCAGCAGTTCTCAGTCGGGACTTTGGGGGTCGGATACGCAGTATTTT
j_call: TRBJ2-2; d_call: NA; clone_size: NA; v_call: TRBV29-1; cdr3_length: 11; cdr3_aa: CSVYSTGELFF; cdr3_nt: TGCAGCGTTTACAGCACCGGGGAGCTGTTTTTT
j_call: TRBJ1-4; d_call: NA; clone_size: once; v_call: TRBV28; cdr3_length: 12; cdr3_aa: CASRLQGEKLFF; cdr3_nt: TGTGCCAGCCGCTTACAGGGAGAAAAACTGTTTTTT
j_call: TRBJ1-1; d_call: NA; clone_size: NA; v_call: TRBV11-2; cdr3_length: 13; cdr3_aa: CASSLQLNTEAFF; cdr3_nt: TGTGCCAGCAGCTTACAGCTGAACACTGAAGCTTTCTTT
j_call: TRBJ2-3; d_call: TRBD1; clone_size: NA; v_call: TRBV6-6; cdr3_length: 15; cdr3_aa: CASSSPNRGTDTQYF; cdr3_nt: TGTGCCAGCAGTTCCCCGAACAGGGGAACAGATACGCAGTATTTT
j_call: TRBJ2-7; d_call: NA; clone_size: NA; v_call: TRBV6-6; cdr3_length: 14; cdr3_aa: CASSPGQGKHEQYF; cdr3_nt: TGTGCCAGCAGTCCGGGGCAGGGGAAACACGAGCAGTACTTC
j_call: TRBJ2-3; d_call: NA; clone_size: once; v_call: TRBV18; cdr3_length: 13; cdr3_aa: CASSPPFTDTQYF; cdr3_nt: TGTGCCAGCTCACCACCGTTCACAGATACGCAGTATTTT
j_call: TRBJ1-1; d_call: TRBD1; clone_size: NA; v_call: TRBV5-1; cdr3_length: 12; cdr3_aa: CASSLDRGEAFF; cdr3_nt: TGCGCCAGCAGCTTGGACAGGGGAGAAGCTTTCTTT
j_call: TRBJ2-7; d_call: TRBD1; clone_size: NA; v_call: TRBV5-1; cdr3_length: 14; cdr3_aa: CASSLRTGSNEQYF; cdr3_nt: TGCGCCAGCAGCTTAAGGACAGGAAGCAACGAGCAGTACTTC
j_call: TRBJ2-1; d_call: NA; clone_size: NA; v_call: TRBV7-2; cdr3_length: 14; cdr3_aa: CASSYPLGAPVEFF; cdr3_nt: TGTGCCAGCAGCTACCCCTTGGGCGCCCCCGTGGAGTTCTTC
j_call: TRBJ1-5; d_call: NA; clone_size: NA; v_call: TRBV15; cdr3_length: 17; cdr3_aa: CATSRGGTVYSNQPQHF; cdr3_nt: TGTGCCACCAGCAGAGGCGGCACAGTCTATAGCAATCAGCCCCAGCATTTT
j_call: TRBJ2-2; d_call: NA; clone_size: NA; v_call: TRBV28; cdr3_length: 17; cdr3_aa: CATVRRLGQPNTGELFF; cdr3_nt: TGTGCCACCGTCCGGAGACTGGGACAACCTAACACCGGGGAGCTGTTTTTT
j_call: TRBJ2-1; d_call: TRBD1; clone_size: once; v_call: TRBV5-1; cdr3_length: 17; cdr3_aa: CASSLDLTGSSYNEQFF; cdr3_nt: TGCGCCAGCAGCTTGGATCTGACAGGGAGCTCCTACAATGAGCAGTTCTTC
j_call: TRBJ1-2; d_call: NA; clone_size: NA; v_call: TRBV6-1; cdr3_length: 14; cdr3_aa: CASSETTANYGYTF; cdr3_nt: TGTGCCAGCAGTGAAACGACGGCGAACTATGGCTACACCTTC
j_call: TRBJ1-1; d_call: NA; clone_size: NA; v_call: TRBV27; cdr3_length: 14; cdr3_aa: CASSARRGATEAFF; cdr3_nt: TGTGCCAGCAGCGCTCGTAGGGGGGCCACTGAAGCTTTCTTT
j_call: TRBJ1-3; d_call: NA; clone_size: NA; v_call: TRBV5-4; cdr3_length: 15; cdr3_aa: CASSVDMSSGNTIYF; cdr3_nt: TGTGCCAGCAGCGTGGACATGAGCTCTGGAAACACCATATATTTT
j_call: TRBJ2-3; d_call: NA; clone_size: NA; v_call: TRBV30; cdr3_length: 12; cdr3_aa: CAWGTSTDTQYF; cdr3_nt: TGTGCCTGGGGAACTAGCACAGATACGCAGTATTTT
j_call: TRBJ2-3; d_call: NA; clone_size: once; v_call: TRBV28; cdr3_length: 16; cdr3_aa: CASSPSSRAGRDTQYF; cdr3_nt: TGTGCCAGCAGTCCGAGTAGCAGAGCCGGCCGAGATACGCAGTATTTT